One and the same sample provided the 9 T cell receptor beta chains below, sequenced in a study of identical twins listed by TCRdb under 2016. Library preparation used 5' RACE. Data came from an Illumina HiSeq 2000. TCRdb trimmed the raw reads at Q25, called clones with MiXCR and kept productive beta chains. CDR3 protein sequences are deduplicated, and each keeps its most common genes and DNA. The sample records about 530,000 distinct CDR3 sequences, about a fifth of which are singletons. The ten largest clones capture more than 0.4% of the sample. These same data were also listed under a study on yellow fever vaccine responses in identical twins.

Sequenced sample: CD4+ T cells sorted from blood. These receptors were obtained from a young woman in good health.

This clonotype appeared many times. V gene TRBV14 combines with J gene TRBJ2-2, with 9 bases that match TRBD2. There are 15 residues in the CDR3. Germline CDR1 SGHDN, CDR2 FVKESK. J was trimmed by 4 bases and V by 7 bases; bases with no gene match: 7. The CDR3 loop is CASTPGLAGTGELFF. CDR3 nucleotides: TGTGCCAGCACCCCGGGACTAGCCGGCACCGGGGAGCTGTTTTTT.

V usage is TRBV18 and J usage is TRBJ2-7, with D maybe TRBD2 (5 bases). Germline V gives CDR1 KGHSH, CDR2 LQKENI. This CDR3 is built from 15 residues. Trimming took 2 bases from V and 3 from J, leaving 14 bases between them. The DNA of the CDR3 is TGTGCCAGCTCACCAAGGACTCAAAATCTCTACGAGCAGTACTTC. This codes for CASSPRTQNLYEQYF. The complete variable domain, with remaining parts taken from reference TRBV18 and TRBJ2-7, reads NAGVMQNPRHLVRRRGQEARLRCSPMKGHSHVYWYRQLPEEGLKFMVYLQKENIIDESGMPKERFSAEFPKEGPSILRIQQVVRGDSAAYFCASSPRTQNLYEQYFGPGTRLTVT.

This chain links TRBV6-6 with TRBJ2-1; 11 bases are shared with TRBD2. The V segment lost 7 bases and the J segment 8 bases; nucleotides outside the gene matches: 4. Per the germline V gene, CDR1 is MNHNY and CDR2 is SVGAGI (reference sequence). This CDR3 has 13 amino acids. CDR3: CASKPSGRYEQFF. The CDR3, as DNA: TGTGCCAGCAAGCCTAGCGGGAGGTATGAGCAGTTCTTC.

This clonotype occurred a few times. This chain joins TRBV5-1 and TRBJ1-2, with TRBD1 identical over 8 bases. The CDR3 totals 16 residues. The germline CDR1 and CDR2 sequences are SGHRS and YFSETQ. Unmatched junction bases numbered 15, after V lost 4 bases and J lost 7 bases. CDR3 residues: CASSVSDRGGNGGYTF. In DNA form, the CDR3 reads TGCGCCAGCAGCGTGTCAGACAGGGGAGGCAACGGTGGCTACACCTTC.

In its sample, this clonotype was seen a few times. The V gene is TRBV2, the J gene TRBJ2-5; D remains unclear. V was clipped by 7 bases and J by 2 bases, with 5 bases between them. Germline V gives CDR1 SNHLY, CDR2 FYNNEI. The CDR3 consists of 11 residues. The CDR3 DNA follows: TGTGCCAGCAATAGGCAAGAGACCCAGTACTTC. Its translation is CASNRQETQYF.

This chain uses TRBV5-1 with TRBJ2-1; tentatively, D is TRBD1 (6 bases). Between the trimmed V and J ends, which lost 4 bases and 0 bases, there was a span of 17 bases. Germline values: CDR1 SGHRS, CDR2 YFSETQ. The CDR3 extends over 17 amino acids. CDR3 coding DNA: TGCGCCAGCAGCCCCAGGGCCGGGACAAGCTCCTACAATGAGCAGTTCTTC. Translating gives CASSPRAGTSSYNEQFF.

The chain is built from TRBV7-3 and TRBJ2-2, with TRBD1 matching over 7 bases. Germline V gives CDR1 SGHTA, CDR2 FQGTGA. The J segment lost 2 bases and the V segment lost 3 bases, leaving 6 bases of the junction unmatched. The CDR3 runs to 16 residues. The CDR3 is CASSFQGQTNTGELFF. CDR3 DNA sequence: TGTGCCAGCAGCTTCCAGGGACAGACTAACACCGGGGAGCTGTTTTTT.

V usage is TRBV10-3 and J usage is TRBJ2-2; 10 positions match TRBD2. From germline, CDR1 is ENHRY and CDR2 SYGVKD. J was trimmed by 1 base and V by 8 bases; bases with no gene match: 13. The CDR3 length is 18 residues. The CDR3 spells CAIGSGGGLVGNTGELFF. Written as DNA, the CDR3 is TGTGCCATCGGCAGCGGGGGGGGCCTCGTTGGGAACACCGGGGAGCTGTTTTTT.

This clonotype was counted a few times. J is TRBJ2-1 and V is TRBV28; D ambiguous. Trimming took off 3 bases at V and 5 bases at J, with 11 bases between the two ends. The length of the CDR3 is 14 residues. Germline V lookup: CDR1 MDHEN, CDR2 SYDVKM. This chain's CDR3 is CASSFAVIHNEQFF. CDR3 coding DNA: TGTGCCAGCAGTTTCGCAGTGATTCACAATGAGCAGTTCTTC.